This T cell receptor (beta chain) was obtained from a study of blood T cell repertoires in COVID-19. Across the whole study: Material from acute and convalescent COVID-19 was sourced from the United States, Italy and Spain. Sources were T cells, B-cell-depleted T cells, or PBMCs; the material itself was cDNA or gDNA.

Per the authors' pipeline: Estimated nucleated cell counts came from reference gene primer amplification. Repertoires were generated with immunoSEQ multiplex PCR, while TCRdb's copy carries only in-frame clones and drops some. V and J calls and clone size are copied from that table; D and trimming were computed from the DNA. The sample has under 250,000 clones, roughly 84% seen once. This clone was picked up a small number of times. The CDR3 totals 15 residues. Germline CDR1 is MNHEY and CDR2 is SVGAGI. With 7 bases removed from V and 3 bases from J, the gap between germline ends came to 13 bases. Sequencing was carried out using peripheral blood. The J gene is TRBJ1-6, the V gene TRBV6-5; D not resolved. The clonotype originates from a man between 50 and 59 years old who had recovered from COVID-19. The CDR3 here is CASIQGAFYNSPLHF. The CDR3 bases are TGTGCCAGCATTCAAGGAGCGTTCTATAATTCACCCCTCCACTTT.